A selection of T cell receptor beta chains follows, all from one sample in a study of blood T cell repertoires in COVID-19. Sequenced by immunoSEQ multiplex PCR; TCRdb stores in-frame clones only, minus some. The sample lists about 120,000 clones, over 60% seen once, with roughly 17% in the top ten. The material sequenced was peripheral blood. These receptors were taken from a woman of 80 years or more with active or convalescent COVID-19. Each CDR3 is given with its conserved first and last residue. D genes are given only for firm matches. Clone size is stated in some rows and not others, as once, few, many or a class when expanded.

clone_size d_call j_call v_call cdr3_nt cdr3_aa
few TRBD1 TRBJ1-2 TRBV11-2 TGTGCCAGCAGCCCCCGGACAGGGGGCCGCTATGGCTACACCTTC CASSPRTGGRYGYTF
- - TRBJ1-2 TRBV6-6 TGTGCCACTACGGAGCAGGGGATTAACTATGGCTACACCTTC CATTEQGINYGYTF
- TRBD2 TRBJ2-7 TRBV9 TGTGCCAGCAGCGTCTTGGGACTAGCGGGAGACGAGCAGTACTTC CASSVLGLAGDEQYF
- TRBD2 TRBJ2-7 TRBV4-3 TGCGCCAGCAGCCAACATCCGAGCGGGACTAACCCCTACGAGCAGTACTTC CASSQHPSGTNPYEQYF
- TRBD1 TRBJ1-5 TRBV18 TGTGCCAGCTCACCCAGGACAGGGAAATTATACCAGCCCCAGCATTTT CASSPRTGKLYQPQHF
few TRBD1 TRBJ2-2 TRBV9 TGTGCCAGCAGCGTAGCTGGGGGACAGCACACCGGGGAGCTGTTTTTT CASSVAGGQHTGELFF
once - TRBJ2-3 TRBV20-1 TGCAGTGCTAGTGTGCGGAGCGGCACCGATACGCAGTATTTT CSASVRSGTDTQYF
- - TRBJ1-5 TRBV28 TGTGCCAGCAGTACACTACAGGGTTACAATCAGCCCCAGCATTTT CASSTLQGYNQPQHF
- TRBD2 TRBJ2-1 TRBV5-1 TGCGCCAGCAAGGAGTCCGGGGGGAAGGATGAGCAGTTCTTC CASKESGGKDEQFF
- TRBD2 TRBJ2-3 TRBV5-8 TGTGCCAGCAGCTTGGGGGGTAGCGGGGCAGATACGCAGTATTTT CASSLGGSGADTQYF
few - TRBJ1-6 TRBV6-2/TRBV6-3 TGTGCCAGCAGTCAGGGGCCTTTAAGCTCCTATAATTCACCCCTCCACTTT CASSQGPLSSYNSPLHF
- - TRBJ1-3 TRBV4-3 TGCGCCAGCAGCCAAGTACCCTACGGGTCAAGTGGAAACACCATATATTTT CASSQVPYGSSGNTIYF
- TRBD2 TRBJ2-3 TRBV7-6 TGTGCCAGCAGCTTACGACTAGCGCTAAGCACAGATACGCAGTATTTT CASSLRLALSTDTQYF
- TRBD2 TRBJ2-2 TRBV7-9 TGTGCCAGCAGCCCTAGCGGGGCCTTCACCGGGGAGCTGTTTTTT CASSPSGAFTGELFF
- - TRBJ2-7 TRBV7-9 TGTGCCAGCAGCCGAGGTACAGTACAGGGTTACGAGCAGTACTTC CASSRGTVQGYEQYF
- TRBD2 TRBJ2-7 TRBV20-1 TGCAGTGCTAGATGGGGGGAGGGCCAGTACTTC CSARWGEGQYF
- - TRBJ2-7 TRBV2 TGTGCCAGCAGTGATCAGGGCCTCACCTACGAGCAGTACTTC CASSDQGLTYEQYF
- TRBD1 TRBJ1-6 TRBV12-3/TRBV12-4 TGTGCCAGCAGTTCACAGGGGCAACCCCTCCACTTT CASSSQGQPLHF